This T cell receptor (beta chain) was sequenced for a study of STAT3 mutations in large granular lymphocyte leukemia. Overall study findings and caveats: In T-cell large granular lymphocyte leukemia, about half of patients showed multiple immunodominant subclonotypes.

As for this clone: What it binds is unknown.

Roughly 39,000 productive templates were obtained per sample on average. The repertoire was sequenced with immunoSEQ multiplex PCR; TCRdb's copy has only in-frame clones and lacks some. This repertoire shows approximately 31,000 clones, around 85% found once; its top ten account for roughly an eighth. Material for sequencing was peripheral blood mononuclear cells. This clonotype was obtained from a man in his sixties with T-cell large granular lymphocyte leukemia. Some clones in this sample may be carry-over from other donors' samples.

The CDR3 loop reads CASSERTGGSYGYTF. CDR3 in DNA: TGTGCCAGCAGTGAACGGACAGGGGGCAGCTATGGCTACACCTTC. This rearrangement joins TRBV6-1 to TRBJ1-2; 11 bases map to TRBD1. The germline gives CDR1 MNHNS, CDR2 SASEGT. This CDR3 is 15 amino acids long. Trimming at V came to 2 bases and at J to 4 bases, leaving 3 bases not matched to a gene.